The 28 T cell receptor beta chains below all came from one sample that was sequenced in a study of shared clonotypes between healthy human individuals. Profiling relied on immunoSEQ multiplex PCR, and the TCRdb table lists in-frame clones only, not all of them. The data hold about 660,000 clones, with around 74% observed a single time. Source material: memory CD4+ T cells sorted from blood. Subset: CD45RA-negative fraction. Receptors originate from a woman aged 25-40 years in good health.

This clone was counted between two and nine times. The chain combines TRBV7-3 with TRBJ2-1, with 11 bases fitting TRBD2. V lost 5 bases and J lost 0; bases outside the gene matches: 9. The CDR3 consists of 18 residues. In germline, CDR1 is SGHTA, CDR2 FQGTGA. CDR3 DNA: TGTGCCAGCAGCCGACCGACTAGCGGGGATGCCTCCTACAATGAGCAGTTCTTC. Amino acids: CASSRPTSGDASYNEQFF.

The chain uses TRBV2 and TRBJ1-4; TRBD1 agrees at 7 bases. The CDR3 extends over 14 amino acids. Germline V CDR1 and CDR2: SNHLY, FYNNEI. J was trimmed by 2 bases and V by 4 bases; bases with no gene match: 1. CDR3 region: CASSVTGTNEKLFF. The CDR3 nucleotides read TGTGCCAGCAGTGTGACAGGGACTAATGAAAAACTGTTTTTT.

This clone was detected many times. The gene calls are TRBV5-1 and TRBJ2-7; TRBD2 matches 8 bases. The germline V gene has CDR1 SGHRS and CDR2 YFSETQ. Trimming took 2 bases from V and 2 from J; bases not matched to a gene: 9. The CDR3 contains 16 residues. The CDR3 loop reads CASSFGAGGHTYEQYF. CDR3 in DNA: TGCGCCAGCAGCTTCGGTGCGGGAGGACATACCTACGAGCAGTACTTC.

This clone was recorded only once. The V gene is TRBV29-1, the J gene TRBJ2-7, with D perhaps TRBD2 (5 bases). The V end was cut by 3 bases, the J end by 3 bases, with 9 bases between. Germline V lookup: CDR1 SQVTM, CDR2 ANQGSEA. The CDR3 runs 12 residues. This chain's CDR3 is CSVEEVGYEQYF. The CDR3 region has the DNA TGCAGCGTTGAGGAGGTCGGCTACGAGCAGTACTTC.

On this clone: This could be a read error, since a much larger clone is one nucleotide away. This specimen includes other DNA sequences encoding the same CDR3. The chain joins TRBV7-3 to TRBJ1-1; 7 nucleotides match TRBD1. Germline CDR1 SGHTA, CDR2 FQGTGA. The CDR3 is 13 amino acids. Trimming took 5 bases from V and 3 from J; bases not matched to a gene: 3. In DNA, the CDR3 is TGTGCCAGCAGCCCCCAGGGGGACACTGAAGCTTTCTTT. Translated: CASSPQGDTEAFF.

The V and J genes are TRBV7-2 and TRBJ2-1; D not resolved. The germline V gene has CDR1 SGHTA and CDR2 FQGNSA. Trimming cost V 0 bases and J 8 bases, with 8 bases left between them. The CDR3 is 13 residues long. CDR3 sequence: CASSLASRDEQFF. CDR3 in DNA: TGTGCCAGCAGCTTAGCTAGTCGCGATGAGCAGTTCTTC.

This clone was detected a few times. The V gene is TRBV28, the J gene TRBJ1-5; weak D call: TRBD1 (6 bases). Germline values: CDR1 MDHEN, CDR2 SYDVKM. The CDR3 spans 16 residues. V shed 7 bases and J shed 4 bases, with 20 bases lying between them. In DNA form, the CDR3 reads TGTGCCAGCACCACAGCTTCCGGGACAAGAAATCAGCCCCAGCATTTT. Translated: CASTTASGTRNQPQHF.

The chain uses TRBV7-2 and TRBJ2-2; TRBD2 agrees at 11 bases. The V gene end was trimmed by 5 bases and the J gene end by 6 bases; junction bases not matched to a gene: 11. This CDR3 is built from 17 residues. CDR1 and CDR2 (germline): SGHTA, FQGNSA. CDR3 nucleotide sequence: TGTGCCAGCAGCCCCACTAGCGGGAGTCGCCGGGCCGGGGAGCTGTTTTTT. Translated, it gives CASSPTSGSRRAGELFF.

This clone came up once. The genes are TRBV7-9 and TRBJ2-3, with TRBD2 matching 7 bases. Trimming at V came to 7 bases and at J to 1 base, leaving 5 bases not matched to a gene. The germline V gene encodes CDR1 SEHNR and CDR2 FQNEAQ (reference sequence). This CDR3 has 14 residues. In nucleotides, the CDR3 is TGTGCCAGCATCTTTGCGGGAGGCACAGATACGCAGTATTTT. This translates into CASIFAGGTDTQYF.

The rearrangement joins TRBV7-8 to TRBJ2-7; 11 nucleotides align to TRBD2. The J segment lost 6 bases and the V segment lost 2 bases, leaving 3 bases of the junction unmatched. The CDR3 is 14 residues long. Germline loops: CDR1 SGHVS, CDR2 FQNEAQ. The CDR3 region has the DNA TGTGCCAGCAGCTTACTAGCGGGGGGTTTCGAGCAGTACTTC. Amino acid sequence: CASSLLAGGFEQYF. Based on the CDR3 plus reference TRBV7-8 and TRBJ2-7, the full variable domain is GAGVSQSPRYKVAKRGQDVALRCDPISGHVSLFWYQQALGQGPEFLTYFQNEAQLDKSGLPSDRFFAERPEGSVSTLKIQRTQQEDSAVYLCASSLLAGGFEQYFGPGTRLTVT.

The CDR3 loop is CASRLLVGGVNTEAFF. The DNA for the CDR3 is TGTGCCAGCAGACTACTCGTTGGTGGCGTGAACACTGAAGCTTTCTTT. This chain joins TRBV25-1 and TRBJ1-1; D is uncertain. The CDR3 sequence is 16 residues long. Germline CDR1 and CDR2: MGHDK and SYGVNS. V lost 6 bases, J lost 0 bases, and 17 bases lay in between.

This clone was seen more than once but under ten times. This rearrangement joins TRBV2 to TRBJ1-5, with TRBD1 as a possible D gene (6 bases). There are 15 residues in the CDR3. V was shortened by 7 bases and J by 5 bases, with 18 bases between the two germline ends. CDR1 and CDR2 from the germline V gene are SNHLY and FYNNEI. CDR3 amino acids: CASNRAPAPDQPQHF. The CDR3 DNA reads TGTGCCAGCAACAGGGCCCCAGCCCCAGATCAGCCCCAGCATTTT. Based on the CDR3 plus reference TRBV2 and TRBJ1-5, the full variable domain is EPEVTQTPSHQVTQMGQEVILRCVPISNHLYFYWYRQILGQKVEFLVSFYNNEISEKSEIFDDQFSVERPDGSNFTLKIRSTKLEDSAMYFCASNRAPAPDQPQHFGDGTRLSIL.

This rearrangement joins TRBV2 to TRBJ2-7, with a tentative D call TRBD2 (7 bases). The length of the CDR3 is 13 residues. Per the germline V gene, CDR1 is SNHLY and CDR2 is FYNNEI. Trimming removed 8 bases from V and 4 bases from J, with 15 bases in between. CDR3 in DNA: TGTGCCAGCCAGAACAGGGAGGGGTACGAGCAGTACTTC. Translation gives CASQNREGYEQYF.

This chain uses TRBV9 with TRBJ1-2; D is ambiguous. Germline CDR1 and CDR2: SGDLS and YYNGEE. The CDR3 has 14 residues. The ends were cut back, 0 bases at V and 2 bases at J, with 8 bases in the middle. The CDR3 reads CASSVGVENYGYTF. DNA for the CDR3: TGTGCCAGCAGCGTAGGGGTGGAAAACTATGGCTACACCTTC. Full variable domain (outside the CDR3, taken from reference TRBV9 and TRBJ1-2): DSGVTQTPKHLITATGQRVTLRCSPRSGDLSVYWYQQSLDQGLQFLIQYYNGEERAKGNILERFSAQQFPDLHSELNLSSLELGDSALYFCASSVGVENYGYTFGSGTRLTVV.

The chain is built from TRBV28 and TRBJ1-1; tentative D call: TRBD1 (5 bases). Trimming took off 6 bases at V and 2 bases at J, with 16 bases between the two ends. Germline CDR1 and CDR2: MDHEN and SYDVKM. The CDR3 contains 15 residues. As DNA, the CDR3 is TGTGCCAGCAGCCAACGGGCCAGGGCAAACACTGAAGCTTTCTTT. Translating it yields CASSQRARANTEAFF.

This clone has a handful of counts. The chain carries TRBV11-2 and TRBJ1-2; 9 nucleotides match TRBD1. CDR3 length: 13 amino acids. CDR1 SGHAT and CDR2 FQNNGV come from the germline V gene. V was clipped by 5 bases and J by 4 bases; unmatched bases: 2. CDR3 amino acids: CASSGQGFYGYTF. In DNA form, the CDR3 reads TGTGCCAGCAGCGGACAGGGGTTCTATGGCTACACCTTC.

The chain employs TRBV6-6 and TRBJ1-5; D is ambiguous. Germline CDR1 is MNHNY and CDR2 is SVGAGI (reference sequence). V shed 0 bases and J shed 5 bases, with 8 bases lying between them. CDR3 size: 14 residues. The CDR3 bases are TGTGCCAGCAGTTACTCAGGAGGGCATCAGCCCCAGCATTTT. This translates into CASSYSGGHQPQHF.

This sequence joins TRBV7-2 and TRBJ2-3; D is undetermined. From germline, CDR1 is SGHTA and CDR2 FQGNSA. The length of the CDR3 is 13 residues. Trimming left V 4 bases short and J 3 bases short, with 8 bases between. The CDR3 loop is CASSSPATDTQYF. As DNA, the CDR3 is TGTGCCAGCAGCTCTCCGGCGACAGATACGCAGTATTTT.

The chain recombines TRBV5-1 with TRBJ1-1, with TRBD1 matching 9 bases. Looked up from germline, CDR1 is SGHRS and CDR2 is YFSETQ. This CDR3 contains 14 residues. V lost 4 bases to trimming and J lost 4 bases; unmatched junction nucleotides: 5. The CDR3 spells CASSNRDRATEAFF. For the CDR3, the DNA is TGCGCCAGCAGCAACCGGGACAGGGCCACTGAAGCTTTCTTT.

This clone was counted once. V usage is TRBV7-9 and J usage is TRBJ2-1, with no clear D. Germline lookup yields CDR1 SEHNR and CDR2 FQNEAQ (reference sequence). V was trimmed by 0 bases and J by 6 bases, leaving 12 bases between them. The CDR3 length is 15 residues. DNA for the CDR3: TGTGCCAGCAGCTTAGCTTCTTATCTTGTCAATGAGCAGTTCTTC. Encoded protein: CASSLASYLVNEQFF.

CDR3 DNA: TGTGCCAGCAGACGGAGCGGGGCGGGCGAGCAGTACTTC. This encodes CASRRSGAGEQYF. The genes are TRBV28 and TRBJ2-7, with 7 bases lining up with TRBD2. The CDR3 contains 13 residues. Germline CDR1 and CDR2: MDHEN and SYDVKM. The ends lost 6 bases at V and 6 bases at J; junction bases unmatched: 8.

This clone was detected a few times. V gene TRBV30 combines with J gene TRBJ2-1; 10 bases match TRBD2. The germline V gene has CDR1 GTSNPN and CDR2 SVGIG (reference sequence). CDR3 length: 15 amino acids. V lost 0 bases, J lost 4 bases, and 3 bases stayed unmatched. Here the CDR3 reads CAWSVTAGGYNEQFF. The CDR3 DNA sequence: TGTGCCTGGAGTGTAACAGCGGGAGGGTACAATGAGCAGTTCTTC.

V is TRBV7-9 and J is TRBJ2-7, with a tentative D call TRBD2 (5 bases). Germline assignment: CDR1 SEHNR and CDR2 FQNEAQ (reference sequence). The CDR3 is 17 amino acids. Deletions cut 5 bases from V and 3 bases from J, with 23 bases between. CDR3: CASSPSNADSRYYEQYF. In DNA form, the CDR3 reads TGTGCCAGCAGCCCTAGTAACGCGGACTCCAGGTACTACGAGCAGTACTTC.

CDR3 sequence: CASSLVFEAEAFF. The CDR3 nucleotides read TGCGCCAGCAGCTTGGTGTTCGAGGCTGAAGCTTTCTTT. The rearrangement joins TRBV5-1 to TRBJ1-1; unclear D gene. CDR1 and CDR2 (germline): SGHRS, YFSETQ. This CDR3 is built from 13 residues. V dropped 0 bases and J dropped 6 bases, with 9 bases sitting between them.

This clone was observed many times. This CDR3 reads CASSLEQGIPPQHF. Here the CDR3 DNA reads TGCGCCAGCAGCTTGGAGCAGGGAATCCCGCCCCAGCATTTT. The rearrangement links TRBV5-1 to TRBJ1-5; tentatively, D is TRBD1 (5 bases). V lost 0 bases to trimming and J lost 9 bases, with 13 bases between them. The CDR3 is 14 residues long. The germline gives CDR1 SGHRS, CDR2 YFSETQ.

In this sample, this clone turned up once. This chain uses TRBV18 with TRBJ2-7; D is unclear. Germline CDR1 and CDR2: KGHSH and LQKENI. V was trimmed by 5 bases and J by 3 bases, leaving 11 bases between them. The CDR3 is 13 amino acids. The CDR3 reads CASSGSQVYEQYF. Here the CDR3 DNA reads TGTGCCAGCTCAGGATCCCAGGTCTACGAGCAGTACTTC.

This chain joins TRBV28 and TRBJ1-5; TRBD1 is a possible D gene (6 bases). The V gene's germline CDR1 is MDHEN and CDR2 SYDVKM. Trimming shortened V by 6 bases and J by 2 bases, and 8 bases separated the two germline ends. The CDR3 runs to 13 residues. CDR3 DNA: TGTGCCAGCAGCCCAGGGGGCAATCAGCCCCAGCATTTT. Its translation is CASSPGGNQPQHF.

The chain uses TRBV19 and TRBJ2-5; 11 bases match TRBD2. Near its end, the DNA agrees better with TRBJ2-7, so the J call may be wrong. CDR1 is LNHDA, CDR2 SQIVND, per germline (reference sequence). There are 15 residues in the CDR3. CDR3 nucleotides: TGTGCCAGCCGTTCCGGGACTAGCGGAATTTACGAGCAGTACTTC. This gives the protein CASRSGTSGIYEQYF.